Each of the 21 T cell receptor beta chains below was sequenced from the same sample in a study of blood T cells in healthy people across ages. Together with a sample-barcoded 5' primer, a J-beta primer mix was included in a second PCR lasting about 6 to 11 cycles. TCRdb called the 5' RACE reads again in MiXCR, with one record for every CDR3 protein. The table lists hundreds of thousands of distinct CDR3 sequences, about 30% of them singletons. Sequencing was performed on blood. Every receptor here comes from a woman older than 75 in good health.

The CDR3 bases are TGTGCCAGCAGCCAAGGCCGAAGGGGGGCTGGAAACACCATATATTTT. Protein product: CASSQGRRGAGNTIYF. The J gene is TRBJ1-3, the V gene TRBV3-1; TRBD1 is a possible D gene (6 bases). V lost 1 base and J lost 2, with 12 bases in between. The CDR3 has 16 amino acids. CDR1 and CDR2 (germline): LGHDT, YNNKEL (reference sequence).

The chain links TRBV14 to TRBJ1-5, with D perhaps matching TRBD1 (5 bases). V was cut by 2 bases and J by 3 bases, with 8 bases left in between. Germline V gives CDR1 SGHDN, CDR2 FVKESK. The CDR3 runs 14 residues. In DNA form, the CDR3 reads TGTGCCAGCAGCCAAAGCGGGGCCAATCAGCCCCAGCATTTT. Protein product: CASSQSGANQPQHF.

Note on this clonotype: Given the absence of the conserved phenylalanine or tryptophan at the CDR3 end, a read error is likely. The chain uses TRBV5-5 and TRBJ2-5, with a possible D match to TRBD1 (6 bases). V shed 6 bases and J shed 4 bases, with 13 bases lying between them. CDR3 length: 13 residues. Germline V gene lookup returns CDR1 SGHKS and CDR2 YYEKEE (reference sequence). For the CDR3, the DNA is TGTGCCAGCACCCTGGGGGCGGCAGAGACCCAGTACAGC. It translates to CASTLGAAETQYS.

This clonotype was recorded only once. It may be a read error: a sequence one base away is much more abundant. This chain links TRBV29-1 with TRBJ1-4; D gene uncertain. Trimming pared 4 bases from V and 0 bases from J, leaving 6 bases between. Germline values: CDR1 SQVTM, CDR2 ANQGSEA. This CDR3 contains 13 residues. The chain's CDR3 is CSVVGTTNEKLFF. In DNA, the CDR3 is TGCAGCGTTGTAGGGACAACTAATGAAAAACTGTTTTTT. The full variable domain, with the rest looked up from reference TRBV29-1 and TRBJ1-4, is SAVISQKPSRDICQRGTSLTIQCQVDSQVTMMFWYRQQPGQSLTLIATANQGSEATYESGFVIDKFPISRPNLTFSTLTVSNMSPEDSSIYLCSVVGTTNEKLFFGSGTQLSVL.

This clonotype appeared many times. The V call is TRBV24-1, the J call TRBJ2-7; D may be TRBD1 (7 bases). The CDR3 consists of 15 residues. V lost 3 bases and J 2 bases, leaving 13 bases between the germline ends. Looked up from germline, CDR1 is KGHDR and CDR2 is SFDVKD. This CDR3 is CATSDGGQGAYEQYF. The CDR3, as DNA: TGTGCCACCAGTGATGGGGGGCAGGGGGCCTACGAGCAGTACTTC.

The chain employs TRBV27 and TRBJ1-1, with TRBD1 matching 9 bases. V lost 5 bases and J lost 10; bases outside the gene matches: 8. Germline V CDR1 and CDR2: MNHEY, SMNVEV (reference sequence). This CDR3 has 13 residues. The CDR3 region is CASSPGTGHIAFF. CDR3 in DNA: TGTGCCAGCAGTCCCGGGACAGGGCATATAGCTTTCTTT.

This clonotype was counted at least ten times. The chain employs TRBV11-2 and TRBJ2-1; D possibly corresponds to TRBD1 (6 bases). CDR3 length: 14 residues. Germline V gene data show CDR1 as SGHAT and CDR2 as FQNNGV. V lost 5 bases and J 4 bases, leaving 12 bases between the germline ends. This CDR3 is CASSTRTAYNEQFF. In DNA, the CDR3 is TGTGCCAGCAGCACAAGGACAGCGTACAATGAGCAGTTCTTC.

This clonotype has a count of ten or more. The rearrangement uses TRBV20-1 and TRBJ1-6; D is possibly TRBD1 (6 bases). The V end was cut by 0 bases, the J end by 6 bases, with 9 bases between. Germline CDR1 and CDR2: DFQATT and SNEGSKA (reference sequence). CDR3 length: 14 amino acids. The CDR3 bases are TGCAGTGCTAGAGATCGGGGGCGTAATTCACCCCTCCACTTT. This codes for CSARDRGRNSPLHF.

This clonotype has only a few counts. The chain has TRBV7-3 and TRBJ1-1; no firm D call. V was cut by 5 bases and J by 4 bases, with 14 bases left in between. This CDR3 has 14 amino acids. Germline lookup yields CDR1 SGHTA and CDR2 FQGTGA. The CDR3 DNA sequence: TGTGCCAGCAGCGTGGACTCCTGGGGCACTGAAGCTTTCTTT. Translated: CASSVDSWGTEAFF.

This rearrangement joins TRBV9 to TRBJ2-1, with D tentatively TRBD1 (5 bases). CDR1 and CDR2 from the germline V gene are SGDLS and YYNGEE. Trimming left V 0 bases short and J 5 bases short, with 6 bases between. This CDR3 is 13 amino acids long. CDR3 in amino acids: CASSVGRDNEQFF. The CDR3 DNA sequence: TGTGCCAGCAGCGTAGGCAGGGACAATGAGCAGTTCTTC.

V and J are TRBV14 and TRBJ1-1; no clear D gene. The CDR3 contains 12 residues. Trimming stripped 6 bases from V and 7 bases from J, with 12 bases between. Per germline, CDR1 SGHDN and CDR2 FVKESK. CDR3 in amino acids: CASSRTGIEAFF. The CDR3 DNA sequence: TGTGCCAGCAGTCGGACCGGGATTGAAGCTTTCTTT.

The genes are TRBV19 and TRBJ1-1; D may be TRBD1 (6 bases). The germline V gene has CDR1 LNHDA and CDR2 SQIVND (reference sequence). The CDR3 spans 14 residues. Trimming pared 2 bases from V and 3 bases from J, leaving 10 bases between. The CDR3 coding sequence is TGTGCCAGTAGTATACTGGGGGCATACACTGAAGCTTTCTTT. This encodes CASSILGAYTEAFF.

The V call is TRBV9, the J call TRBJ1-1; unclear D gene. This CDR3 has 14 residues. The germline V gene encodes CDR1 SGDLS and CDR2 YYNGEE. V shed 4 bases and J shed 1 base, with 11 bases lying between them. CDR3 region: CASSPTWANTEAFF. The CDR3 DNA sequence: TGTGCCAGCAGCCCCACTTGGGCGAACACTGAAGCTTTCTTT.

In regard to this clonotype: At one of its ends the junction is not consistent with the germline gene, which may arise from a read error. The chain employs TRBV4-2 and TRBJ2-3; 9 bases are shared with TRBD1. The CDR3 covers 14 residues. From germline, CDR1 is LGHNA and CDR2 YNFKEQ. The CDR3 is CANSLGQGKNTQYF. CDR3 bases: TGTGCCAACAGCCTGGGACAGGGTAAAAATACGCAGTATTTT.

This clonotype has at least ten counts. The rearrangement links TRBV3-1 to TRBJ2-1; D is possibly TRBD2 (5 bases). Germline V lookup: CDR1 LGHDT, CDR2 YNNKEL (reference sequence). V lost 0 bases to trimming and J lost 4 bases, with 10 bases between them. The CDR3 runs to 15 residues. CDR3 amino acids: CASSQEMGVYNEQFF. Here the CDR3 DNA reads TGTGCCAGCAGCCAAGAGATGGGAGTTTACAATGAGCAGTTCTTC.

There are many counts of this clonotype. The chain joins TRBV7-8 to TRBJ2-3; TRBD2 might be the D (6 bases). Trimming shortened V by 0 bases and J by 11 bases, and 12 bases separated the two germline ends. The germline V gene encodes CDR1 SGHVS and CDR2 FQNEAQ. The CDR3 covers 13 residues. The CDR3: CASSLALGGGQYF. CDR3 nucleotide sequence: TGTGCCAGCAGCTTAGCGCTTGGGGGAGGGCAGTATTTT. The entire variable domain, with the rest obtained from reference TRBV7-8 and TRBJ2-3, is as follows: GAGVSQSPRYKVAKRGQDVALRCDPISGHVSLFWYQQALGQGPEFLTYFQNEAQLDKSGLPSDRFFAERPEGSVSTLKIQRTQQEDSAVYLCASSLALGGGQYFGPGTRLTVL.

The V and J genes are TRBV20-1 and TRBJ2-5; 10 nucleotides agree with TRBD2. Gene TRBJ2-7 matches the end of the DNA better, so the J call may be wrong. The germline V gene has CDR1 DFQATT and CDR2 SNEGSKA (reference sequence). The CDR3 is made up of 12 amino acids. The CDR3 sequence: CSASSGRLEQYF. The CDR3 DNA is TGCAGTGCGTCTAGCGGGAGACTCGAGCAGTACTTC.

As for this clonotype: This may arise from a read error, as a much more abundant clone is one base away. The rearrangement joins TRBV4-1 to TRBJ2-7; 7 bases map to TRBD1. The CDR3 covers 16 residues. From germline, CDR1 is MGHRA and CDR2 YSYEKL. CDR3 bases: TGCACCAGCAGCCAAGATCCTGAAGGGGGCGCGGCCACCCAGTACTTC. The encoded protein is CTSSQDPEGGAATQYF.

V and J are TRBV5-1 and TRBJ2-3, with a weak D call TRBD1 (6 bases). The CDR3 length is 15 residues. V lost 3 bases and J 6 bases, leaving 17 bases between the germline ends. In germline, CDR1 is SGHRS, CDR2 YFSETQ. The CDR3 nucleotides are TGCGCCAGCAGCTGGGTAGGGGGAGTAGGGGATACGCAGTATTTT. Residues: CASSWVGGVGDTQYF.

This clonotype was picked up a small number of times. The V gene is TRBV11-3, the J gene TRBJ1-1; TRBD1 agrees at 9 bases. J gave up 4 bases and V 1 base, and 4 bases lay outside the gene matches. The CDR3 is 15 amino acids. In germline, CDR1 is SGHNT, CDR2 YENEEA. CDR3 coding DNA: TGTGCCAGCAGCTTAGCGACAGGGGGAGTCACTGAAGCTTTCTTT. It specifies CASSLATGGVTEAFF.

The CDR3 nucleotides are TGTGCCAGCAGCTTTTGGGGGAACTCCTACGAGCAGTACTTC. Residues: CASSFWGNSYEQYF. This chain uses TRBV5-6 with TRBJ2-7, with D tentatively TRBD1 or TRBD2 (5 bases each). Per germline, CDR1 SGHDT and CDR2 YYEEEE. CDR3 size: 14 residues. Trimming shortened V by 2 bases and J by 0 bases, and 9 bases separated the two germline ends.